Shown below are 13 T cell receptor beta chains from a single sample sequenced in a study of OX40 agonist ivuxolimab in advanced cancers. The library was made by the immunoSEQ multiplex PCR assay. Sourced from immuneACCESS, this table was stored by TCRdb with only in-frame sequences that have V and J called. A share of the clones is absent; for the studies checked, an unresolved V gene accounts for under half, and the remainder has no known explanation. Across this sample there are tens of thousands of clones, with roughly 92% seen only once. The top ten clones comprise approximately 12% of the sample. The sample was CD4+ or CD8+ T cells sorted from blood, taken in a trial of the OX40 agonist ivuxolimab. The receptor source for this set is an adult with an advanced solid tumor such as melanoma, head and neck, liver or kidney cancer.

This chain links TRBV7-9 with TRBJ2-1, with 13 nucleotides matching TRBD2. The CDR3 sequence is 17 residues long. The germline V gene encodes CDR1 SEHNR and CDR2 FQNEAQ (reference sequence). The V and J ends lost 2 bases and 3 bases, in that order; junction bases with no gene match: 4. The CDR3 nucleotides are TGTGCCAGCAGCTTAACTAGCGGGAGGGCCGACTACAATGAGCAGTTCTTC. It codes for CASSLTSGRADYNEQFF.

The chain has TRBV5-4 and TRBJ2-7; D is possibly TRBD1 (6 bases). CDR1 and CDR2 (germline): SGHNT, YYREEE (reference sequence). V was clipped by 3 bases and J by 2 bases, with 18 bases between them. The CDR3 runs 16 residues. The CDR3 loop is CASSSSGTNFPYEQYF. CDR3 nucleotides: TGTGCCAGCAGCTCCTCCGGGACAAATTTTCCCTACGAGCAGTACTTC.

The rearrangement joins TRBV29-1 to TRBJ1-1; D remains ambiguous. The ends were cut back, 0 bases at V and 2 bases at J, with 1 base in the middle. Germline loops: CDR1 SQVTM, CDR2 ANQGSEA. The CDR3 runs to 11 residues. This CDR3 reads CSVEDNTEAFF. The CDR3 DNA reads TGCAGCGTTGAAGATAACACTGAAGCTTTCTTT.

The rearrangement uses TRBV5-1 and TRBJ2-3; 9 nucleotides align to TRBD2. Looked up from germline, CDR1 is SGHRS and CDR2 is YFSETQ. V shed 0 bases, J shed 3 bases, and the junction held 5 bases outside the gene matches. There are 16 residues in the CDR3. CDR3 sequence: CASSLAPSGNTDTQYF. As DNA, the CDR3 is TGCGCCAGCAGCTTGGCCCCTAGCGGGAATACAGATACGCAGTATTTT.

The chain is built from TRBV7-9 and TRBJ1-2; TRBD1 matches at 7 bases. In germline, CDR1 is SEHNR, CDR2 FQNEAQ (reference sequence). The length of the CDR3 is 16 residues. V was pared by 5 bases and J by 7 bases, with 16 bases of the junction left unmatched. The CDR3 loop reads CASSGYRDSSLFGYTF. CDR3 in DNA: TGTGCCAGCAGCGGCTACCGGGACAGCTCCTTGTTTGGCTACACCTTC.

This chain connects TRBV28 to TRBJ2-5, with TRBD1 identical over 8 bases. CDR1 MDHEN and CDR2 SYDVKM come from the germline V gene. The V segment lost 6 bases and the J segment 5 bases; nucleotides outside the gene matches: 8. The length of the CDR3 is 14 residues. This chain's CDR3 is CASRIQGAEETQYF. The CDR3 DNA sequence: TGTGCCAGCAGGATTCAGGGGGCCGAGGAGACCCAGTACTTC.

The chain couples TRBV27 to TRBJ2-1; 10 bases are a match to TRBD2. Germline CDR1 MNHEY, CDR2 SMNVEV (reference sequence). The CDR3 consists of 15 residues. The V and J ends lost 3 bases and 9 bases, in that order; junction bases with no gene match: 8. The CDR3: CASSFSGRAAGEQFF. The CDR3 region has the DNA TGTGCCAGCAGTTTCAGCGGGAGGGCCGCCGGTGAGCAGTTCTTC.

The chain uses TRBV9 and TRBJ2-3; D remains ambiguous. V gave up 4 bases and J gave up 1 base, with 13 bases separating them. The germline V gene has CDR1 SGDLS and CDR2 YYNGEE. The CDR3 has 15 residues. The CDR3 protein is CASSSGGVRTDTQYF. CDR3 DNA sequence: TGTGCCAGCAGCTCGGGTGGGGTCCGCACAGATACGCAGTATTTT.

This chain links TRBV6-5 with TRBJ1-1; D ambiguous. The CDR3 is 14 amino acids. The germline V and J ends were trimmed by 8 bases and 3 bases, with 16 bases remaining between them. Germline CDR1 and CDR2: MNHEY and SVGAGI. The CDR3 coding sequence is TGTGCCAGCCGGTGGAACCCGGCGGACACTGAAGCTTTCTTT. Translation gives CASRWNPADTEAFF.

V usage is TRBV2 and J usage is TRBJ2-3, with 14 bases aligning to TRBD2. Looked up from germline, CDR1 is SNHLY and CDR2 is FYNNEI. V lost 4 bases to trimming and J lost 4 bases; unmatched junction nucleotides: 1. The CDR3 spans 15 residues. In nucleotides, the CDR3 is TGTGCCAGCAGTGGGACTAGCGGGAGGTCAGATACGCAGTATTTT. Protein product: CASSGTSGRSDTQYF.

The chain couples TRBV9 to TRBJ2-1; tentative D call: TRBD2 (6 bases). Germline CDR1 SGDLS, CDR2 YYNGEE. The V end was cut by 0 bases, the J end by 4 bases, with 14 bases between. CDR3 length: 16 amino acids. The CDR3 coding sequence is TGTGCCAGCAGCGTAGGAGGTAGCGGAGATTACAATGAGCAGTTCTTC. Its translation is CASSVGGSGDYNEQFF.

This chain joins TRBV6-6 and TRBJ1-2; the D is unclear. Trimming cost V 3 bases and J 4 bases, with 9 bases left between them. The CDR3 runs 13 residues. Per germline, CDR1 MNHNY and CDR2 SVGAGI (reference sequence). The CDR3 sequence: CASSYTQSYGYTF. The CDR3 bases are TGTGCCAGCAGTTATACACAGAGCTATGGCTACACCTTC.

The V call is TRBV5-1, the J call TRBJ2-7; D is unresolved. There are 14 residues in the CDR3. Germline values: CDR1 SGHRS, CDR2 YFSETQ. V lost 4 bases and J 3 bases, leaving 14 bases between the germline ends. CDR3 DNA sequence: TGCGCCAGCAGCCCCGGAGTGATCGACTACGAGCAGTACTTC. Its protein product is CASSPGVIDYEQYF.